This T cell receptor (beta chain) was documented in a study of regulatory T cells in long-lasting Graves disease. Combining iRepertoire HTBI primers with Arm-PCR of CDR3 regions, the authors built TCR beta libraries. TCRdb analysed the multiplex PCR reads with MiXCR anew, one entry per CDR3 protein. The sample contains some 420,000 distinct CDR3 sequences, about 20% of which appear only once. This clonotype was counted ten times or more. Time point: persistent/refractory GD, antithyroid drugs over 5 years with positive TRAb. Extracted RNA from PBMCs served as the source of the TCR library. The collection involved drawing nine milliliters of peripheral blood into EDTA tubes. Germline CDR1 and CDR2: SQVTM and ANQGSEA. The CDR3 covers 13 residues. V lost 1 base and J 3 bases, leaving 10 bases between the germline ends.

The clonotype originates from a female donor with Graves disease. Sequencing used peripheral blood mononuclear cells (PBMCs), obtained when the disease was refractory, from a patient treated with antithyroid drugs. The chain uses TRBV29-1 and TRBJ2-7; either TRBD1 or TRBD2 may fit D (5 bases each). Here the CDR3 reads CSVEGGMDYEQYF. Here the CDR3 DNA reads TGCAGCGTTGAAGGGGGGATGGACTACGAGCAGTACTTC.